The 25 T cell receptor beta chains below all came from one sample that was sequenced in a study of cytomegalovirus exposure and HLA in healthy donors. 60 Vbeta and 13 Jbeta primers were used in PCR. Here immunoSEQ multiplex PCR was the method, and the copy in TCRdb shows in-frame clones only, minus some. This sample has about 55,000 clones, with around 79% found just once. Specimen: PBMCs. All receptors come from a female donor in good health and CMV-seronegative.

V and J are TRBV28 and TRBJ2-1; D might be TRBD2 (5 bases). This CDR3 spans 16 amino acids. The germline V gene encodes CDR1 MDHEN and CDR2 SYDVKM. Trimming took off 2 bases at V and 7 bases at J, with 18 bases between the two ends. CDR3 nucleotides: TGTGCCAGCAGTTTACTCCTTAGCGCGTTAGTAAATGAGCAGTTCTTC. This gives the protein CASSLLLSALVNEQFF.

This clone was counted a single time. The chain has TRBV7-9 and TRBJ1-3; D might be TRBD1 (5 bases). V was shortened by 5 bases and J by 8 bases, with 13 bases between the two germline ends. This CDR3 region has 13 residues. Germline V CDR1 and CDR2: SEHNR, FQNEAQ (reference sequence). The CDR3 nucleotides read TGTGCCAGCAGCCCCGGGGGTACCCACACCATATATTTT. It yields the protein CASSPGGTHTIYF.

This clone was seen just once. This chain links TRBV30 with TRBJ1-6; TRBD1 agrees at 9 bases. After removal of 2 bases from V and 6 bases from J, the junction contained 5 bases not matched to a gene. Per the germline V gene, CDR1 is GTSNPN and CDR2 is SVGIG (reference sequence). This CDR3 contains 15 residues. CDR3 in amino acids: CAWSLGTGINSPLHF. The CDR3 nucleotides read TGTGCCTGGAGTCTCGGGACAGGGATTAATTCACCCCTCCACTTT. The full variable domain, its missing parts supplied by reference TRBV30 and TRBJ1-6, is SQTIHQWPATLVQPVGSPLSLECTVEGTSNPNLYWYRQAAGRGLQLLFYSVGIGQISSEVPQNLSASRPQDRQFILSSKKLLLSDSGFYLCAWSLGTGINSPLHFGNGTRLTVT.

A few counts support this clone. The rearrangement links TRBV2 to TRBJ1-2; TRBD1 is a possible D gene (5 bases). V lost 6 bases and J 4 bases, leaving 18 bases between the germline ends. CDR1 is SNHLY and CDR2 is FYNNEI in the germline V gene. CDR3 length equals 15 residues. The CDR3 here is CASSPSGGDSYGYTF. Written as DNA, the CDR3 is TGTGCCAGCAGCCCCTCCGGGGGGGACTCCTATGGCTACACCTTC.

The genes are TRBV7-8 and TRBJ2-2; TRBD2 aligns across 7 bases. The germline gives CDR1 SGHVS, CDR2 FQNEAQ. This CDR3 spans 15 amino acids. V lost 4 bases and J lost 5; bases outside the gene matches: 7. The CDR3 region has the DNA TGTGCCAGCAGCTCTAGCGGCGGGGGAACCGGGGAGCTGTTTTTT. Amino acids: CASSSSGGGTGELFF.

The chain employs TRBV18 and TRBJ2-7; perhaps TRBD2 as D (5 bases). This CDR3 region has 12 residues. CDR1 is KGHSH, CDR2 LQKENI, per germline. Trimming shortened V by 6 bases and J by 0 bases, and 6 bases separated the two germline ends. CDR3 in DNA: TGTGCCAGCTCCGGGATCTCCTACGAGCAGTACTTC. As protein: CASSGISYEQYF.

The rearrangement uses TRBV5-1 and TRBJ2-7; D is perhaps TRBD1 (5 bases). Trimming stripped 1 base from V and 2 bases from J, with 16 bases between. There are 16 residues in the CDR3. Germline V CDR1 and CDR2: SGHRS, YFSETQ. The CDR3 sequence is CASSLTTDLTPYEQYF. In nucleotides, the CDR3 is TGCGCCAGCAGCTTGACGACAGATCTTACCCCCTACGAGCAGTACTTC.

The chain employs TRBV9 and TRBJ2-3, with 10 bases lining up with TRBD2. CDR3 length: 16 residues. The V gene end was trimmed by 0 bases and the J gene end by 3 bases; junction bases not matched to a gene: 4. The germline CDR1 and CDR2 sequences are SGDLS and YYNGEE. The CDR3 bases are TGTGCCAGCAGCGTAGGCGTTAGCGGGAGGACAGATACGCAGTATTTT. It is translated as CASSVGVSGRTDTQYF.

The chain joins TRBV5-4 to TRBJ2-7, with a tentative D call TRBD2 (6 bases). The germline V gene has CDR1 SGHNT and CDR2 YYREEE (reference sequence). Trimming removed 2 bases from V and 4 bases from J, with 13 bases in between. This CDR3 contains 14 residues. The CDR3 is CASSFQTRWYEQYF. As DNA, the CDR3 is TGTGCCAGCAGCTTCCAGACTAGATGGTACGAGCAGTACTTC. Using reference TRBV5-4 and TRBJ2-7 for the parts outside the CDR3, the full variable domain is ETGVTQSPTHLIKTRGQQVTLRCSSQSGHNTVSWYQQALGQGPQFIFQYYREEENGRGNFPPRFSGLQFPNYSSELNVNALELDDSALYLCASSFQTRWYEQYFGPGTRLTVT.

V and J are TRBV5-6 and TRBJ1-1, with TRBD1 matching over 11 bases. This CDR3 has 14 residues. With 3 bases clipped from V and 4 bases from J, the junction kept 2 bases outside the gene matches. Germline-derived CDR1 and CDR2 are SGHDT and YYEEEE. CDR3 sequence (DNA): TGTGCCAGCAGCTGGACAGGGGGCGGCACTGAAGCTTTCTTT. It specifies CASSWTGGGTEAFF.

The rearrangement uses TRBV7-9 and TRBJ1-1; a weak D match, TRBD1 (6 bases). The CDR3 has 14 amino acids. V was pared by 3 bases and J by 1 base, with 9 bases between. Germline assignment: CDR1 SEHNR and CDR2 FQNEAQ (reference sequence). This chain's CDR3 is CASSFTGTNTEAFF. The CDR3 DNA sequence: TGTGCCAGCAGCTTTACAGGGACGAACACTGAAGCTTTCTTT.

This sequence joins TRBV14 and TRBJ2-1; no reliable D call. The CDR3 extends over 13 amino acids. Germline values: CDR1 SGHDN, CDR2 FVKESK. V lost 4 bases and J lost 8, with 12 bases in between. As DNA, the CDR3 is TGTGCCAGCAGCCCGCAGGTGGCCGATGAGCAGTTCTTC. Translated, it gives CASSPQVADEQFF. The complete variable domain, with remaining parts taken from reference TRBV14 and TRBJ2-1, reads EAGVTQFPSHSVIEKGQTVTLRCDPISGHDNLYWYRRVMGKEIKFLLHFVKESKQDESGMPNNRFLAERTGGTYSTLKVQPAELEDSGVYFCASSPQVADEQFFGPGTRLTVL.

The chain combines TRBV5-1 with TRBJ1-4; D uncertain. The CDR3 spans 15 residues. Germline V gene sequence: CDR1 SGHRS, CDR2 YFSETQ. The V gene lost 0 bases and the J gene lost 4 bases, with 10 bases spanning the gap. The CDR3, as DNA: TGCGCCAGCAGCTTGGCGGGGATACTTAATGAAAAACTGTTTTTT. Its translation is CASSLAGILNEKLFF.

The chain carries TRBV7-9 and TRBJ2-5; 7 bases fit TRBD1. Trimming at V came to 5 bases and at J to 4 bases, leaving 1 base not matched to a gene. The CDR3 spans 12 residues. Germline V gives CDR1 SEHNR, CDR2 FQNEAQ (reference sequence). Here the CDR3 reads CASSRQGETQYF. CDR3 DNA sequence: TGTGCCAGCAGCAGACAGGGAGAGACCCAGTACTTC.

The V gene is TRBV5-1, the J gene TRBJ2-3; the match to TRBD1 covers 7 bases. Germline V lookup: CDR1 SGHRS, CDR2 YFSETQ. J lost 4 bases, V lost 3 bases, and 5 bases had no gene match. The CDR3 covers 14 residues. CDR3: CASSSGQAADTQYF. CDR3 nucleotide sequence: TGCGCCAGCAGCTCAGGACAGGCAGCAGATACGCAGTATTTT.

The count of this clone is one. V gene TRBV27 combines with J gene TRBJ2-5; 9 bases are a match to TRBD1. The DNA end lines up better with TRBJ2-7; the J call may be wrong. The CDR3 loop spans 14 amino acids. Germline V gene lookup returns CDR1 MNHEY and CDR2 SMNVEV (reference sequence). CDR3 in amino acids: CASSATGGRYEQYF. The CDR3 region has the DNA TGTGCCAGCAGTGCCACAGGGGGCAGGTACGAGCAGTACTTC.

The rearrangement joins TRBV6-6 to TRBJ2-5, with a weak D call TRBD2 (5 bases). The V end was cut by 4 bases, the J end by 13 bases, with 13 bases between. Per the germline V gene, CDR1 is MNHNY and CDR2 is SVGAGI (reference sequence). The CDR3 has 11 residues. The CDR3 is CASSSAARGYF. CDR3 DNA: TGTGCCAGCAGTTCCGCGGCCCGGGGGTACTTC.

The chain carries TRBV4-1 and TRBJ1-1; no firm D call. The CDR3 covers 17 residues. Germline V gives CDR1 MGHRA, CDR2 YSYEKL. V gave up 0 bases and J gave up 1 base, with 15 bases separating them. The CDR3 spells CASSQEGGGDRNTEAFF. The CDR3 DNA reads TGCGCCAGCAGCCAAGAGGGTGGAGGAGATAGGAACACTGAAGCTTTCTTT.

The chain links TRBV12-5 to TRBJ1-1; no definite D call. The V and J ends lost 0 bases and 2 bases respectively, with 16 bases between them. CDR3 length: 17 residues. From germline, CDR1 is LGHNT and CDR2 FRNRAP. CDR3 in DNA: TGTGCTAGTGGTTTGGTACTGGAGAAAGTACGAAACACTGAAGCTTTCTTT. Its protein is CASGLVLEKVRNTEAFF.

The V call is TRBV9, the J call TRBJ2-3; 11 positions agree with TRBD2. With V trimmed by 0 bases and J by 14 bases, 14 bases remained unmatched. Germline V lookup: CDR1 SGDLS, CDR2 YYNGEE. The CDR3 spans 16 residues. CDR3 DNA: TGTGCCAGCAGCGTAGCGGTTAGCGGGGGGGCCGGGGAGCGGTATTTT. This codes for CASSVAVSGGAGERYF.

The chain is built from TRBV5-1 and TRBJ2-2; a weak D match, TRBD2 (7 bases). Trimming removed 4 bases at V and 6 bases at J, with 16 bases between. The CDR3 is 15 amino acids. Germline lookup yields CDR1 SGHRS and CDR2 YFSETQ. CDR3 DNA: TGCGCCAGCAGCAGGTTACAGGGAGGGGCCGGGGAGCTGTTTTTT. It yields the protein CASSRLQGGAGELFF.

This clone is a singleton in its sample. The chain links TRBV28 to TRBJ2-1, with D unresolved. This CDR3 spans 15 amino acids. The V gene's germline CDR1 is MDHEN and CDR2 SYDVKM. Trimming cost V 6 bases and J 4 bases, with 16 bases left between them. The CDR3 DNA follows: TGTGCCAGCAGGCGTAGCCGAATCGAATACAATGAGCAGTTCTTC. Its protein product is CASRRSRIEYNEQFF.

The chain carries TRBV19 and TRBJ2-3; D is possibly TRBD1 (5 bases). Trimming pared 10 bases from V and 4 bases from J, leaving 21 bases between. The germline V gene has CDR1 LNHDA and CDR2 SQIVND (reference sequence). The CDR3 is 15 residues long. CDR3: CATNRSPGLADTQYF. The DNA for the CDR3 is TGTGCCACCAACAGGTCCCCTGGCTTAGCAGATACGCAGTATTTT.

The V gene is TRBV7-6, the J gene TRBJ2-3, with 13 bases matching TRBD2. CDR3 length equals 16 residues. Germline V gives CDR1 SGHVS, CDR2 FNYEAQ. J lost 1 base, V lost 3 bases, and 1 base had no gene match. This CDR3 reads CASSFGTSGGTDTQYF. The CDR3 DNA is TGTGCCAGCAGCTTCGGGACTAGCGGGGGCACAGATACGCAGTATTTT.

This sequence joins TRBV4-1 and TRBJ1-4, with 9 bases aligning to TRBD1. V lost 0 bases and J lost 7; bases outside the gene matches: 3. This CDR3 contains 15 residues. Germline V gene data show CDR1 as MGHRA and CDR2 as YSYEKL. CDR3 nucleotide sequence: TGCGCCAGCAGCCAAGATCGGGACAGGGCTGAAAAACTGTTTTTT. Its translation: CASSQDRDRAEKLFF.